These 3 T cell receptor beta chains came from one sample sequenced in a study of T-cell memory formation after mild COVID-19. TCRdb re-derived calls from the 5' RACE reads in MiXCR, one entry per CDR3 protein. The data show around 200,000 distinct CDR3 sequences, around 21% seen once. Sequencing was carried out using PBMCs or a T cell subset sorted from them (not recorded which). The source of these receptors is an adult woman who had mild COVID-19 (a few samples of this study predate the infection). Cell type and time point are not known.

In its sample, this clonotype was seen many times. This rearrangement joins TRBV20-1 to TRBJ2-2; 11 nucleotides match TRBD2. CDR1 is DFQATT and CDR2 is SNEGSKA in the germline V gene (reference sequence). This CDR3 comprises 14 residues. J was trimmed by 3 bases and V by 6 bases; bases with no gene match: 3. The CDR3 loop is CSAKGLADTGELFF. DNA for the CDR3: TGCAGTGCGAAGGGACTAGCGGACACCGGGGAGCTGTTTTTT.

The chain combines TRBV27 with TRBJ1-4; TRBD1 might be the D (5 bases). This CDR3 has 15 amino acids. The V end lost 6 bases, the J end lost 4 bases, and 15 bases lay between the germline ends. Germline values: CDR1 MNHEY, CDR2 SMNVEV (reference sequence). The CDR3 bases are TGTGCCAGCAGACGACGCGGGACCCTTAATGAAAAACTGTTTTTT. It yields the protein CASRRRGTLNEKLFF.

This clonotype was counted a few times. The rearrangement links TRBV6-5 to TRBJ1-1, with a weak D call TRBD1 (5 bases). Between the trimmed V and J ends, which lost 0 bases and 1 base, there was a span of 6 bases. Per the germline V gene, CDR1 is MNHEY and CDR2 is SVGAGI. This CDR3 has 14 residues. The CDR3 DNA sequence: TGTGCCAGCAGTTACTCCGGGGGGAACACTGAAGCTTTCTTT. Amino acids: CASSYSGGNTEAFF.